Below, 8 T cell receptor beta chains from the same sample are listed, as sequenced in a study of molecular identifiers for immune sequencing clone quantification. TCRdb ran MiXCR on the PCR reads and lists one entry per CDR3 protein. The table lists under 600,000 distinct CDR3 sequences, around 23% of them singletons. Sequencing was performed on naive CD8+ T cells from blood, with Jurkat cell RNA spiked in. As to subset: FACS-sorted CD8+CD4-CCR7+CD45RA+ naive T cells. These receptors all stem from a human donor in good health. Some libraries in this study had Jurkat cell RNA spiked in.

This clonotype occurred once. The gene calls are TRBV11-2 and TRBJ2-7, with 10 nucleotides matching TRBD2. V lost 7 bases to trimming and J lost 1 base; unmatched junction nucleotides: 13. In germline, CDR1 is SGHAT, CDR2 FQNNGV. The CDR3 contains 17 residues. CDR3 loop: CASNRTSGDYQSYEQYF. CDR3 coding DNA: TGTGCCAGCAACCGCACTAGCGGGGATTACCAATCCTACGAGCAGTACTTC.

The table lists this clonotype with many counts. CDR3 region: CAISVDSDQPQHF. DNA for the CDR3: TGTGCCATCAGTGTAGACAGTGATCAGCCCCAGCATTTT. This rearrangement joins TRBV10-3 to TRBJ1-5, with a weak D call TRBD1 (5 bases). From germline, CDR1 is ENHRY and CDR2 SYGVKD. The CDR3 loop spans 13 amino acids. The V end lost 4 bases, the J end lost 5 bases, and 9 bases lay between the germline ends.

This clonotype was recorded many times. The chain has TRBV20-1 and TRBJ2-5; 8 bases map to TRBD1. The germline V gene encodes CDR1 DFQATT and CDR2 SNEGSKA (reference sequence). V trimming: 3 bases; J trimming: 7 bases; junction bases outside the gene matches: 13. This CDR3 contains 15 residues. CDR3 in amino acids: CSASKTGVVRGTQYF. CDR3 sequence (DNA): TGCAGTGCTAGCAAGACAGGGGTTGTTAGAGGGACCCAGTACTTC.

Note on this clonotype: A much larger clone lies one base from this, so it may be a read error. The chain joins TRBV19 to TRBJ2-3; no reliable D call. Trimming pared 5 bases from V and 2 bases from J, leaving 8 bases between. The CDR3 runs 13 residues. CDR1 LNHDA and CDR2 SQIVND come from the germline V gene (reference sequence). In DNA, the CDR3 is TGTGCCAGTAGTCTCACAACCACAGATACGCAGTATTTT. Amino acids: CASSLTTTDTQYF.

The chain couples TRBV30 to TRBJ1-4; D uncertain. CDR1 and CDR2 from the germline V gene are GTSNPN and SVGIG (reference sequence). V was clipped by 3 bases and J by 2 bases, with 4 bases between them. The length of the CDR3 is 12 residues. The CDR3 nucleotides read TGTGCCTGGAGCGAGACTAATGAAAAACTGTTTTTT. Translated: CAWSETNEKLFF.

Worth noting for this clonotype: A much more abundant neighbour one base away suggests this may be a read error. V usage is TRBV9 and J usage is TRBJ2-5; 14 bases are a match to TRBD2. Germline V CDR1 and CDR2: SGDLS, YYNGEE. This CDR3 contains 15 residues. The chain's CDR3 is CDSSGGLAGAETQYF. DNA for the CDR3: TGTGACAGCAGCGGGGGACTAGCGGGAGCTGAGACCCAGTACTTC.

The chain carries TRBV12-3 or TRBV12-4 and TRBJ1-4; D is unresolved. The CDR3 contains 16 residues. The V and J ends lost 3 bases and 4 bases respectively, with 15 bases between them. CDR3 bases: TGTGCCAGCAGTTTCAGCGGAGAGGGCCGTAATGAAAAACTGTTTTTT. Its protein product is CASSFSGEGRNEKLFF.

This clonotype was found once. CDR3 nucleotide sequence: TGTGCCAGCAGTTTTTCTGGGAGCGGGAGTACAGATACGCAGTATTTT. Translated, it gives CASSFSGSGSTDTQYF. This chain connects TRBV12-3 or TRBV12-4 to TRBJ2-3; TRBD2 matches 8 bases. The CDR3 loop spans 16 amino acids. The ends lost 3 bases at V and 3 bases at J; junction bases unmatched: 8.